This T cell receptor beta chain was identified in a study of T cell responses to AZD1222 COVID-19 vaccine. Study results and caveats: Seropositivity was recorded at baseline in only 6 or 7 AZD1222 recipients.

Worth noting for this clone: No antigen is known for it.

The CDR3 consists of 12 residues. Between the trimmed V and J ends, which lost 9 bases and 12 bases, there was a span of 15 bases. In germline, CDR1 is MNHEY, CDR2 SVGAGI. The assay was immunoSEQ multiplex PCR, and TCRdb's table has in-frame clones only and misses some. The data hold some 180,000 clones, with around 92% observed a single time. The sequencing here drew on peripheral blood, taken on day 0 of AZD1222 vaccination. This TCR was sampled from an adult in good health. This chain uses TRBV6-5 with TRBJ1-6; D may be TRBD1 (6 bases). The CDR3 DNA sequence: TGTGCCAGTAAGGAACAAGGGGGACCCCTCCACTTT. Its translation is CASKEQGGPLHF.